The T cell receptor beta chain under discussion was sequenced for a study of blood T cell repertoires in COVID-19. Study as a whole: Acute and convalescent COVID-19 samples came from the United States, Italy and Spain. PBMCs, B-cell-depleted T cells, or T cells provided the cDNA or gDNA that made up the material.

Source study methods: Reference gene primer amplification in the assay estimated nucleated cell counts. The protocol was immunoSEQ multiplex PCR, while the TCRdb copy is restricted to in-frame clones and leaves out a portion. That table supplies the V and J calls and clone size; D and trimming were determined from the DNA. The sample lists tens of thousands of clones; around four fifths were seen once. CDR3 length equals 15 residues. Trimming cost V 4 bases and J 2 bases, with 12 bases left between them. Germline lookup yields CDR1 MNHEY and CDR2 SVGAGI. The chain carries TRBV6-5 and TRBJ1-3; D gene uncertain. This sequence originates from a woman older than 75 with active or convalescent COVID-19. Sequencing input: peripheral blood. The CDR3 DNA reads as TGTGCCAGCAGTTCCGGCGGGGTCCCTGGAAACACCATATATTTT. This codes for CASSSGGVPGNTIYF.